Shown below are 15 T cell receptor beta chains from a single sample sequenced in a study of CD8 T cells in ankylosing spondylitis. These receptors have no known antigen. Study-level findings and limits: Among TCR beta sequences, a motif of 7 to 9 highly homologous variants appeared characteristic of ankylosing spondylitis blood.

From the 5' RACE reads, TCRdb called clonotypes with MiXCR, one entry per CDR3 protein. This table holds hundreds of thousands of distinct CDR3 sequences, about 11% found once. Sequencing was performed on blood, either unsorted or a sorted T cell fraction (not recorded which). Receptors were obtained from a male donor with ankylosing spondylitis.

The genes are TRBV7-2 and TRBJ1-1, with a tentative D call TRBD1 (5 bases). The CDR3 runs 15 residues. V shed 3 bases and J shed 1 base, with 12 bases lying between them. From germline, CDR1 is SGHTA and CDR2 FQGNSA. CDR3 sequence reads: CASSLGGMGNTEAFF. The CDR3 DNA is TGTGCCAGCAGCTTGGGGGGGATGGGGAACACTGAAGCTTTCTTT.

The table lists this clonotype with many counts. The chain uses TRBV7-2 and TRBJ2-7, with unresolved D. Germline V gene sequence: CDR1 SGHTA, CDR2 FQGNSA. This CDR3 is 11 amino acids long. V gave up 3 bases and J gave up 2 bases, with 2 bases separating them. The CDR3 here is CASSFAYEQYF. DNA of the CDR3: TGTGCCAGCAGCTTTGCCTACGAGCAGTACTTC.

This clonotype showed up just a few times. V usage is TRBV4-3 and J usage is TRBJ2-7, with TRBD1 matching 7 bases. The CDR3 is 15 amino acids. V dropped 4 bases and J dropped 2; count of bases not matched to a gene: 8. The germline V gene encodes CDR1 LGHNA and CDR2 YSLEER. The CDR3 region has the DNA TGCGCCAGCAGCCTGAACCAGGGGGAAACCTACGAGCAGTACTTC. Its translation is CASSLNQGETYEQYF.

This chain links TRBV5-1 with TRBJ2-3; D is unresolved. The CDR3 extends over 13 amino acids. V gave up 1 base and J gave up 6 bases, with 9 bases separating them. Germline-derived CDR1 and CDR2 are SGHRS and YFSETQ. In nucleotides, the CDR3 is TGCGCCAGCAGCTTGTCTCGTCCTGATACGCAGTATTTT. This codes for CASSLSRPDTQYF.

V and J are TRBV6-2 or TRBV6-3 and TRBJ2-5; D is possibly TRBD2 (5 bases). CDR1 is MNHEY, CDR2 SVGEGT, per germline. The CDR3 sequence is 13 residues long. V was pared by 7 bases and J by 1 base, with 10 bases between. The CDR3: CASKRSGQETQYF. The CDR3 coding sequence is TGTGCCAGCAAAAGGAGCGGCCAAGAGACCCAGTACTTC.

A few counts support this clonotype. The chain recombines TRBV5-1 with TRBJ2-1; possible D gene TRBD2, 7 bases. Germline loops: CDR1 SGHRS, CDR2 YFSETQ. This CDR3 contains 15 residues. V was cut by 4 bases and J by 4 bases, with 15 bases left in between. DNA of the CDR3: TGCGCCAGCAGCACCGAAGGGGGGGGTTACAATGAGCAGTTCTTC. This translates into CASSTEGGGYNEQFF.

This clonotype was observed a handful of times. The chain uses TRBV15 and TRBJ2-1; D unresolved. CDR1 and CDR2 (germline): LNHNV, YYDKDF (reference sequence). V dropped 3 bases and J dropped 9 bases, with 15 bases sitting between them. The length of the CDR3 is 14 residues. CDR3 sequence (DNA): TGTGCCACCAGCAGGTCCTACATGGAAAGTGAGCAGTTCTTC. As protein: CATSRSYMESEQFF. Supplemented by reference TRBV15 and TRBJ2-1, the full variable domain reads DAMVIQNPRYQVTQFGKPVTLSCSQTLNHNVMYWYQQKSSQAPKLLFHYYDKDFNNEADTPDNFQSRRPNTSFCFLDIRSPGLGDTAMYLCATSRSYMESEQFFGPGTRLTVL.

The chain joins TRBV7-3 to TRBJ2-1, with D possibly TRBD1 on 6 matching bases. This CDR3 has 14 residues. Trimming pared 4 bases from V and 6 bases from J, leaving 13 bases between. Germline V lookup: CDR1 SGHTA, CDR2 FQGTGA. CDR3 region: CASSSTGSSNEQFF. CDR3 nucleotides: TGTGCCAGCAGCTCTACAGGGTCTTCCAATGAGCAGTTCTTC.

This clonotype appeared a few times. The rearrangement joins TRBV24-1 to TRBJ2-1; D unclear. In germline, CDR1 is KGHDR, CDR2 SFDVKD. The CDR3 covers 12 residues. V was shortened by 2 bases and J by 5 bases, with 3 bases between the two germline ends. CDR3 region: CATSDSHNEQFF. As DNA, the CDR3 is TGTGCCACCAGTGATTCCCACAATGAGCAGTTCTTC.

This clonotype showed up many times. CDR3 protein: CSVDSHIEAFF. The CDR3 bases are TGCAGCGTTGATTCTCACATAGAAGCTTTCTTT. This chain links TRBV29-1 with TRBJ1-1; no reliable D call. This CDR3 is 11 amino acids long. CDR1 SQVTM and CDR2 ANQGSEA come from the germline V gene. The V and J ends lost 3 bases and 8 bases respectively, with 10 bases between them.

This sequence joins TRBV28 and TRBJ1-4; 9 bases line up with TRBD1. The CDR3 spans 15 residues. Trimming cost V 11 bases and J 3 bases; bases outside gene matches: 10. From germline, CDR1 is MDHEN and CDR2 SYDVKM. The CDR3 sequence: CARRDRENSNEKLFF. In nucleotides, the CDR3 is TGTGCCCGGCGGGACAGGGAAAATTCTAATGAAAAACTGTTTTTT.

The sample holds many counts of this clonotype. The chain carries TRBV20-1 and TRBJ1-6, with unresolved D. CDR1 and CDR2 (germline): DFQATT, SNEGSKA (reference sequence). V was trimmed by 7 bases and J by 13 bases, leaving 20 bases between them. The CDR3 sequence is 13 residues long. The CDR3 nucleotides are TGCAGTGTGGCAGGCCCCGGTTATAGGCCCCTCCACTTT. Protein sequence: CSVAGPGYRPLHF.

This clonotype was found a few times. The chain uses TRBV10-3 and TRBJ2-1; 11 positions agree with TRBD2. The CDR3 is 19 residues long. V lost 6 bases to trimming and J lost 7 bases; unmatched junction nucleotides: 20. Germline V gene data show CDR1 as ENHRY and CDR2 as SYGVKD. The CDR3 DNA sequence: TGTGCCATCAGACAAACTAGCGGGAGAAAGAACTTGGTGGGAAATGAGCAGTTCTTC. Residues: CAIRQTSGRKNLVGNEQFF.

This clonotype showed up just a few times. This sequence joins TRBV6-2 or TRBV6-3 and TRBJ2-7, with a tentative D call TRBD2 (5 bases). The germline CDR1 and CDR2 sequences are MNHEY and SVGEGT. This CDR3 region has 12 residues. Between the trimmed V and J ends, which lost 7 bases and 4 bases, there was a span of 11 bases. DNA of the CDR3: TGTGCCAGCAACGAGGGCACTTACGAGCAGTACTTC. This gives the protein CASNEGTYEQYF.

This rearrangement joins TRBV5-1 to TRBJ2-2; D not certain. Germline V lookup: CDR1 SGHRS, CDR2 YFSETQ. This CDR3 is built from 13 residues. V was clipped by 4 bases and J by 4 bases, with 8 bases between them. CDR3 nucleotide sequence: TGCGCCAGCAGCCCCCAGCGCACCGGGGAGCTGTTTTTT. The encoded protein is CASSPQRTGELFF.